This entry lists 10 T cell receptor beta chains sequenced from one sample in a study of T-cell reconstitution after alpha-beta-depleted transplantation in children (dated by TCRdb to about 2016). Preparation of the library involved PCR. For sequencing, an Illumina HiSeq 2500 was employed. TCR libraries were prepared with molecular barcoding, using unique molecular identifiers to normalize TCRbeta repertoire quantification. The public reads were reprocessed in TCRdb via fastp at Q25 and MiXCR, keeping in-frame beta chains. For every CDR3 protein sequence, its rows merge into one entry that carries the most common genes and DNA. The sample profile shows 150,000 to 250,000 distinct CDR3 sequences; approximately 14% of them were found once. The top ten constitute roughly an eighth of the sample. The sample was PBMCs from the stem cell graft donor, taken from the stem cell graft. The receptors were gathered from a human donor who donated a stem cell graft to a child with acute lymphoblastic leukemia.

The chain has TRBV6-1 and TRBJ2-2, with D possibly being TRBD1 (6 bases). From germline, CDR1 is MNHNS and CDR2 SASEGT. V was shortened by 6 bases and J by 4 bases, with 15 bases between the two germline ends. The CDR3 is made up of 15 amino acids. The CDR3 nucleotides are TGTGCCAGCAGCAGGGGCATGGGCTCCACCGGGGAGCTGTTTTTT. It codes for CASSRGMGSTGELFF.

This clonotype was detected only a few times. This chain joins TRBV7-8 and TRBJ2-7, with D maybe TRBD2 (7 bases). V was trimmed by 7 bases and J by 4 bases, leaving 17 bases between them. The CDR3 sequence is 14 residues long. The germline CDR1 and CDR2 sequences are SGHVS and FQNEAQ. The CDR3 loop is CASNTRGLSYEQYF. The CDR3 DNA follows: TGTGCCAGCAACACGCGGGGGCTTTCGTACGAGCAGTACTTC.

This clonotype occurred many times. The V and J genes are TRBV25-1 and TRBJ2-1; 10 bases line up with TRBD2. Germline V lookup: CDR1 MGHDK, CDR2 SYGVNS. This CDR3 is built from 15 residues. Trimming cost V 4 bases and J 5 bases; bases outside gene matches: 5. The CDR3 region has the DNA TGTGCCAGCAGTGGGGAGCGGGAGGGGAACAATGAGCAGTTCTTC. Amino acids: CASSGEREGNNEQFF.

This clonotype was seen a handful of times. The rearrangement uses TRBV11-3 and TRBJ2-1; D gene unclear. This CDR3 spans 15 amino acids. In germline, CDR1 is SGHNT, CDR2 YENEEA. The V and J ends lost 2 bases and 0 bases respectively, with 8 bases between them. CDR3 amino acids: CASSLQAFSYNEQFF. The CDR3 DNA reads as TGTGCCAGCAGCTTACAAGCGTTCTCCTACAATGAGCAGTTCTTC.

This clonotype was picked up many times. This chain links TRBV12-3 or TRBV12-4 with TRBJ1-2, with D possibly being TRBD1 (6 bases). The CDR3 covers 14 residues. Deletions cut 5 bases from V and 7 bases from J, with 17 bases between. The DNA for the CDR3 is TGTGCCAGCAGTCGCCCCGGTCAGGGGAGTGGCTACACCTTC. Residues: CASSRPGQGSGYTF.

This clonotype was counted many times. The chain recombines TRBV4-1 with TRBJ2-7; maybe TRBD2 (6 bases). This CDR3 spans 14 amino acids. Deletions cut 1 base from V and 1 base from J, with 8 bases between. CDR1 MGHRA and CDR2 YSYEKL come from the germline V gene. The CDR3 region has the DNA TGCGCCAGCAGCCAAGCGACTAGATCCTACGAGCAGTACTTC. It encodes CASSQATRSYEQYF.

V and J are TRBV4-2 and TRBJ2-3; 14 positions match TRBD2. V was pared by 7 bases and J by 3 bases, with 15 bases of the junction left unmatched. CDR3 length equals 19 residues. Germline CDR1 reads LGHNA; CDR2 reads YNFKEQ. The DNA of the CDR3 is TGTGCCAGCATCATTCACCCGGGACTAGCGGGAGAAAGGACAGATACGCAGTATTTT. Amino acid sequence: CASIIHPGLAGERTDTQYF.

This clonotype was seen many times. The chain couples TRBV20-1 to TRBJ2-5; possibly TRBD2 for D (6 bases). The CDR3 is 13 amino acids. CDR1 and CDR2 from the germline V gene are DFQATT and SNEGSKA (reference sequence). Trimming removed 0 bases at V and 3 bases at J, with 8 bases between. CDR3: CSARETGEETQYF. The CDR3 nucleotides are TGCAGTGCTAGAGAAACGGGAGAAGAGACCCAGTACTTC.

This sequence joins TRBV11-1 and TRBJ1-1; D possibly corresponds to TRBD1 (5 bases). Germline CDR1 and CDR2: SGHAT and FQDESV (reference sequence). V lost 0 bases and J 5 bases, leaving 22 bases between the germline ends. The length of the CDR3 is 18 residues. CDR3 sequence reads: CASSLARWWGASGTEAFF. The DNA of the CDR3 is TGTGCCAGCAGCTTAGCGAGGTGGTGGGGCGCGTCGGGGACTGAAGCTTTCTTT.

The sample holds a few counts of this clonotype. V usage is TRBV10-3 and J usage is TRBJ2-7, with 9 bases fitting TRBD2. The CDR3 consists of 17 residues. Per the germline V gene, CDR1 is ENHRY and CDR2 is SYGVKD. The V and J ends lost 8 bases and 2 bases, in that order; junction bases with no gene match: 16. CDR3 sequence reads: CAIGAWREGLRAYEQYF. The CDR3 DNA sequence: TGTGCCATCGGTGCTTGGCGGGAGGGCCTAAGAGCCTACGAGCAGTACTTC.